This T cell receptor beta chain was identified during a study of blood T cells in healthy people across ages (dated by TCRdb to about 2015). Turning to the overall study: Template switching captured roughly one uniquely barcoded TCR beta cDNA molecule per two T cells in model experiments. To avoid experimental bias, donors of different ages were distributed randomly across sequencing lanes. Donors were grouped into four age groups: young (average 16 years), middle-aged (under 40), aged (approximately 67) and long-lived (around 80). Two additional independent replicas of 1 million unique cDNA reads from the same blood draw were analyzed for two donors (one aged 18 to 29 and one aged 80 or older). Age-related changes in TCR beta repertoire diversity were measured in the study by deep sequencing normalized with unique cDNA molecular identifiers.

Systemically healthy Caucasian individuals from Russia, 39 in total and aged roughly 6 to 95 years, were included as donors. Around 10 milliliters of peripheral blood were collected from each donor into EDTA-treated Vacutainer tubes. PBMCs were isolated by Ficoll-Paque density-gradient centrifugation, with at least 7 million obtained per sample. Trizol reagent was used to extract total RNA from the PBMCs, yielding at least 6 micrograms per sample. Naive CD45RAhigh/CD27high T cell percentages were measured by flow cytometry on a PBMC aliquot from every donor. Receptor amplification or capture employed 5' RACE. The instrument was an Illumina HiSeq 2500. The second PCR ran for roughly 7 to 12 cycles and used a J-beta primer mix along with a sample-barcoded 5' primer. A unique molecular identifier was introduced onto each TCR beta cDNA molecule by a template-switch 5' adaptor carrying 12 random nucleotides. Each sample yielded at least 2.5 million CDR3-containing paired-end reads. First-strand cDNA was synthesized from all RNA with the Mint cDNA synthesis kit, primed by a TRBC-specific oligonucleotide. Following uracil-DNA glycosylase treatment, a first 18-cycle PCR with universal primers M1SS and BC2_uni_R was performed on all cDNA. The original pipeline was this. Each sample was normalized by randomly selecting 1 million high-quality reads, each carrying a distinct molecular identifier. Reads sharing molecular identifiers were discarded rather than binned into consensus sequences. MiTCR, run with a Q25 quality threshold and the strictest error-elimination algorithm, handled CDR3 identification, clonotype clustering and error correction. Lower-bound total TCR beta diversity was estimated with a nonparametric unseen species model using Euler transformation. TCRdb trimmed public reads at Q25 via fastp, called clones via MiXCR and kept in-frame beta chains. A single entry per CDR3 protein holds the most common genes and DNA from its merged rows. For this entry, the V and J calls and clone size follow TCRdb and not the study's own pipeline. For this sample there are roughly 860,000 distinct CDR3 sequences; approximately 67% appear just once. In total, the top ten clones hold 25% to 30% of the sample.

Summary of the overall study and its limitations: Total diversity estimates from one million sequenced T cells were considered lower bounds and underestimates. Donor CMV infection status was unknown, potentially confounding age-related changes in expanded clonotypes. A strong correlation was found between observed TCR beta diversity and the percentage of naive T cells measured by flow cytometry. Observed TCR beta diversity per million T cells fell roughly linearly with age, and a significant reduction was already apparent by age around 44. Bulk unsorted PBMC profiling prevented conclusive comparison of naive and antigen-experienced compartments. Compared with the aged group, more naive CD4+ T cells, fewer expanded clones and increased TCR diversity were shown by the long-lived group, suggesting age selection.

As for this clonotype: No cognate antigen has been identified for it. Base qualities are not recorded, but no much larger clone differs from it by a single base.

Based on the germline V gene, the CDR1 and CDR2 sequences are SGHAT and FQNNGV. The CDR3 runs 16 amino acids, cysteine and phenylalanine included. CDR3 DNA is the only sequence kept; it has 48 bases, read in frame from the first base. V was cut back by 4 bases and J by 0 bases, leaving a gap of 13 bases between them. Sequencing used blood. The receptor chain draws on TRBV11-2 and TRBJ1-3; no D gene is confidently identified. This receptor was taken from a man aged 25 to 40 in good health. The base sequence is TGTGCCAGCAGCTCACCCGTGACTTTCTCTGGAAACACCATATATTTT. Its amino acids are CASSSPVTFSGNTIYF.